This T cell receptor (beta chain) was retrieved from a study of regulatory T cells in long-lasting Graves disease. Notes on this clonotype: Its antigen is not identified.

The CDR3 covers 13 residues. V was trimmed by 5 bases and J by 7 bases, leaving 12 bases between them. CDR1 MNHNS and CDR2 SASEGT come from the germline V gene. The time point was: persistent/refractory GD, antithyroid drugs over 5 years with positive TRAb. TCR sequences were obtained from RNA taken from PBMCs. Study-wide results and limits: Gene preferences differed: TRBV28, TRBJ1-2, TRBJ2-5 in persistent cases. Thyroid tissue went unexamined; only peripheral blood was analyzed.

iRepertoire HTBI primers and Arm-PCR of CDR3 regions built TCR beta libraries. In TCRdb, the multiplex PCR reads were re-called with MiXCR into one record per CDR3 protein. Of approximately 470,000 distinct CDR3 sequences in the sample, more than 20% are singletons; the top ten hold about 7.8%. This receptor was identified in a female donor with Graves disease. This specimen consisted of peripheral blood mononuclear cells (PBMCs), obtained when the disease was refractory, from a patient treated with antithyroid drugs. This chain joins TRBV6-1 and TRBJ2-1; D is uncertain. The CDR3 sequence is CASSHGGLNEQFF. CDR3 coding DNA: TGTGCCAGCAGTCACGGCGGCCTGAATGAGCAGTTCTTC.